These 8 T cell receptor beta chains originate from one sample sequenced in a study of blood T cell repertoires in COVID-19. Assay: immunoSEQ multiplex PCR; the TCRdb copy retains only in-frame clones and omits some. Of around 64,000 clones listed, around nine tenths were seen once; the top ten hold around a fifth. Material for sequencing was peripheral blood. These TCRs come from a woman older than 75 with acute or convalescent COVID-19.

The chain carries TRBV5-1 and TRBJ1-1, with D possibly being TRBD1 (5 bases). The V and J ends lost 5 bases and 1 base respectively, with 12 bases between them. Germline lookup yields CDR1 SGHRS and CDR2 YFSETQ. This CDR3 contains 14 residues. This chain's CDR3 is CASRVGAENTEAFF. In DNA, the CDR3 is TGCGCCAGCAGGGTTGGGGCAGAGAACACTGAAGCTTTCTTT.

This chain links TRBV28 with TRBJ2-7; D possibly corresponds to TRBD2 (5 bases). V shed 2 bases and J shed 2 bases, with 13 bases lying between them. The germline CDR1 and CDR2 sequences are MDHEN and SYDVKM. The CDR3 totals 15 residues. The CDR3 spells CASSLVASSAYEQYF. DNA of the CDR3: TGTGCCAGCAGTTTAGTGGCTAGCAGCGCCTACGAGCAGTACTTC.

The rearrangement uses TRBV4-2 and TRBJ2-7, with D possibly matching TRBD1 (6 bases). The CDR3 extends over 16 amino acids. CDR1 and CDR2 (germline): LGHNA, YNFKEQ. Trimming took 3 bases from V and 0 from J, leaving 15 bases between them. The CDR3 DNA is TGTGCCAGCAGCCAGGGCGACAGGATTTCCTCCTACGAGCAGTACTTC. It translates to CASSQGDRISSYEQYF.

This rearrangement joins TRBV9 to TRBJ2-1; D perhaps matches TRBD2 (7 bases). The CDR3 spans 17 residues. Germline-derived CDR1 and CDR2 are SGDLS and YYNGEE. V was pared by 0 bases and J by 7 bases, with 20 bases between. The CDR3 DNA follows: TGTGCCAGCAGCGTAGACCCTACTGGGGGGGCGGTTAATGAGCAGTTCTTC. As protein: CASSVDPTGGAVNEQFF.

CDR3: CASSQTGYGYTF. The CDR3 DNA follows: TGTGCCAGCAGTCAAACAGGGTATGGCTACACCTTC. The chain joins TRBV27 to TRBJ1-2; a weak D match, TRBD1 (6 bases). The CDR3 runs 12 residues. Deletions cut 5 bases from V and 5 bases from J, with 9 bases between. The V gene's germline CDR1 is MNHEY and CDR2 SMNVEV (reference sequence).

This clone was counted a few times. This chain connects TRBV28 to TRBJ1-4; D is unclear. Trimming took off 5 bases at V and 0 bases at J, with 10 bases between the two ends. Per germline, CDR1 MDHEN and CDR2 SYDVKM. This CDR3 region has 15 residues. This chain's CDR3 is CASSPIVTTNEKLFF. As DNA, the CDR3 is TGTGCCAGCAGTCCTATAGTGACAACTAATGAAAAACTGTTTTTT.

V usage is TRBV2 and J usage is TRBJ2-7; TRBD2 aligns across 8 bases. V shed 6 bases, J shed 5 bases, and the junction held 9 bases outside the gene matches. Germline V gene data show CDR1 as SNHLY and CDR2 as FYNNEI. The CDR3 is made up of 14 amino acids. DNA for the CDR3: TGTGCCAGCAGGCCCATCGGACTAGCCCACGAGCAGTACTTC. Translation: CASRPIGLAHEQYF. Full variable domain (outside the CDR3, taken from reference TRBV2 and TRBJ2-7): EPEVTQTPSHQVTQMGQEVILRCVPISNHLYFYWYRQILGQKVEFLVSFYNNEISEKSEIFDDQFSVERPDGSNFTLKIRSTKLEDSAMYFCASRPIGLAHEQYFGPGTRLTVT.

This clone was detected only a few times. The rearrangement uses TRBV28 and TRBJ1-2, with no clear D. CDR3 length: 12 amino acids. V gave up 5 bases and J gave up 7 bases, with 11 bases separating them. The germline V gene has CDR1 MDHEN and CDR2 SYDVKM. The CDR3 sequence is CASSRRVGGYTF. As DNA, the CDR3 is TGTGCCAGCAGTAGGAGGGTTGGTGGCTACACCTTC.